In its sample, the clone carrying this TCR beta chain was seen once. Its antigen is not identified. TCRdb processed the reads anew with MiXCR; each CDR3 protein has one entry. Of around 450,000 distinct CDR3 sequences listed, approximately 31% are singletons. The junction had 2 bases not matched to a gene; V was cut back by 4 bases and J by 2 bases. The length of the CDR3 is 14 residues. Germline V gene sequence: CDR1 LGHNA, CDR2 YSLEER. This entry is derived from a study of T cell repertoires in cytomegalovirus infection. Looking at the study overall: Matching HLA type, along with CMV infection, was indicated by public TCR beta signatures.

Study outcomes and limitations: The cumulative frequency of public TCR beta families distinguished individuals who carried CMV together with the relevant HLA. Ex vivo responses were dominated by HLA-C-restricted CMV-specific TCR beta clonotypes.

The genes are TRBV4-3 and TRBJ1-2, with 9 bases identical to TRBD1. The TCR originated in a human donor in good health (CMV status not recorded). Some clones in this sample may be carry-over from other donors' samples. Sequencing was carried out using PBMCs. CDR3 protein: CASSPTGGNYGYTF. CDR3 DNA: TGCGCCAGCAGCCCGACAGGGGGGAACTATGGCTACACCTTC.